This T cell receptor beta chain was profiled in a study of T cell responses to AZD1222 COVID-19 vaccine. Study-wide results and limits: As reported, nearly half of all spike-specific TCRs target variant regions that are unmutated.

The V gene lost 7 bases and the J gene lost 2 bases, with 15 bases spanning the gap. The CDR3 runs 14 residues. Germline assignment: CDR1 SEHNR and CDR2 FQNEAQ (reference sequence). Profiled with immunoSEQ multiplex PCR; TCRdb holds only in-frame clones, not every one. Here the sample spans roughly 100,000 clones, around 90% being singletons. Points on this clone: As yet, its antigen is unknown.

The sequencing used peripheral blood, collected on day 0 of AZD1222 vaccination. The gene calls are TRBV7-9 and TRBJ2-7, with D possibly TRBD2 on 5 matching bases. The TCR sequence derives from an adult in good health. The CDR3 nucleotides are TGTGCCAGCACTGGAGGACCGGTAGCCTACGAGCAGTACTTC. Its translation is CASTGGPVAYEQYF.